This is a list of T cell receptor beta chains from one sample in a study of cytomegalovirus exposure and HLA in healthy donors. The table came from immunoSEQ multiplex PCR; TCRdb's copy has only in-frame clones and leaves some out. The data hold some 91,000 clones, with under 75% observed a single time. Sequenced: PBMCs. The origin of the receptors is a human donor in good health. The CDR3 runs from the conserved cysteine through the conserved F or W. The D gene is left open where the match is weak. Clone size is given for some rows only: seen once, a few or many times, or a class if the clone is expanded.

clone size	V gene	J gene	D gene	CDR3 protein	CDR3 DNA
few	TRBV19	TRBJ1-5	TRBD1	CASSTTYRGRSNQPQHF	TGTGCCAGTAGTACTACCTACAGGGGAAGGAGCAATCAGCCCCAGCATTTT
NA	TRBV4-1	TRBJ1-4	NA	CASSQGVASSNEKLFF	TGCGCCAGCAGCCAAGGAGTTGCGAGTTCTAATGAAAAACTGTTTTTT
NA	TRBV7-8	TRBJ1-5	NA	CASSSPHRTENNQPQHF	TGTGCCAGCAGCTCCCCACACAGGACCGAAAACAATCAGCCCCAGCATTTT
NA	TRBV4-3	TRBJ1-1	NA	CASSQESHGGTEAFF	TGCGCCAGCAGCCAAGAGTCACACGGGGGGACTGAAGCTTTCTTT
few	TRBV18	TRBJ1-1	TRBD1	CASSPNRGLNTEAFF	TGTGCCAGCTCACCAAACAGGGGCCTCAACACTGAAGCTTTCTTT
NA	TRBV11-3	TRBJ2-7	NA	CASSLRSSGTNDEQYF	TGTGCCAGCAGTCTACGAAGCTCCGGGACAAACGACGAGCAGTACTTC
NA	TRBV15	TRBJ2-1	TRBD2	CATSRASGVYNEQFF	TGTGCCACCAGCAGAGCCAGCGGGGTTTACAATGAGCAGTTCTTC
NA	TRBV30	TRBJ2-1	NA	CACSDYTTPQFF	TGTGCCTGCAGCGACTACACCACACCCCAGTTCTTC
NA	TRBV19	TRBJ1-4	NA	CASSTHYAGSRPPRGNEKLFF	TGTGCCAGTAGTACCCACTACGCGGGTTCCCGGCCCCCCCGAGGAAATGAAAAACTGTTTTTT
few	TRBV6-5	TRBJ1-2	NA	CASSYPGYGYTF	TGTGCCAGCAGTTACCCAGGCTATGGCTACACCTTC
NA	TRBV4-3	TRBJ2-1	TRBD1	CASSQDDRATYNEQFF	TGCGCCAGCAGCCAAGATGACAGGGCAACCTACAATGAGCAGTTCTTC
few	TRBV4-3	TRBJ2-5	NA	CASSQGGLPSEETQYF	TGCGCCAGCAGCCAAGGCGGACTGCCATCAGAAGAGACCCAGTACTTC
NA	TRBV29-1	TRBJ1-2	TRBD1	CSVQDVLQGARGRSNYGYTF	TGCAGCGTCCAAGACGTGTTACAGGGGGCGCGCGGCCGCTCAAACTATGGCTACACCTTC
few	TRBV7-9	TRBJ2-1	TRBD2	CAQLGTSGGSPSNEQFF	TGTGCGCAGTTGGGGACTAGCGGGGGGTCACCGTCCAATGAGCAGTTCTTC
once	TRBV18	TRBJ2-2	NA	CASSLRTPTNTGELFF	TGTGCCAGCTCACTGAGGACACCGACGAACACCGGGGAGCTGTTTTTT
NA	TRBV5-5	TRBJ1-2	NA	CASSFVAGHGYTF	TGTGCCAGCAGCTTTGTGGCAGGGCATGGCTACACCTTC
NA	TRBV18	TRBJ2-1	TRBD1	CASSPPEGANEQFF	TGTGCCAGCTCACCACCTGAGGGGGCCAATGAGCAGTTCTTC
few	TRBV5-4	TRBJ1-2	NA	CASSKDLTGSYGYTF	TGTGCCAGCAGCAAGGATTTGACAGGCTCTTATGGCTACACCTTC
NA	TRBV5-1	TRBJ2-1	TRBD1	CASNHGQGLSTNEQFF	TGCGCCAGCAACCATGGACAGGGCTTATCGACTAATGAGCAGTTCTTC